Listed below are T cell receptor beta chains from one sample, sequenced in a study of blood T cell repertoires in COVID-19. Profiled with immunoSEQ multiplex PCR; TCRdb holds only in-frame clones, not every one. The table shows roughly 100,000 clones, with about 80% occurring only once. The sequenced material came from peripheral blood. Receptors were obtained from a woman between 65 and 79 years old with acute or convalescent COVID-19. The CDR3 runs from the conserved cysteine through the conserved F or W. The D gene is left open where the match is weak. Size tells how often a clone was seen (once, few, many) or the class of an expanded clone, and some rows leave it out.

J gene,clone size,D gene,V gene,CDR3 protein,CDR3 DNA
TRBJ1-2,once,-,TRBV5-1,CASSLAPDSGGYTF,TGCGCCAGCAGCTTGGCTCCGGATTCAGGTGGCTACACCTTC
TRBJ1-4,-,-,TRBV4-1,CASSQAFIGTGGEKLFF,TGCGCCAGCAGCCAAGCGTTTATCGGGACGGGAGGTGAAAAACTGTTTTTT
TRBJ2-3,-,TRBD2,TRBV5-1,CASIPGGGSTDTQYF,TGCGCCAGCATCCCCGGGGGGGGTAGCACAGATACGCAGTATTTT
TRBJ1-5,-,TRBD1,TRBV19,CASSPQTGRGNQPQHF,TGTGCCAGTAGTCCCCAGACAGGGAGAGGCAATCAGCCCCAGCATTTT
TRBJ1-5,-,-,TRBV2,CASKSGVRPQHF,TGTGCCAGCAAGTCGGGGGTGCGGCCCCAGCATTTT
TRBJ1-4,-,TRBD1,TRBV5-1,CASSYGQGNEKLFF,TGCGCCAGCAGCTATGGACAGGGGAACGAAAAACTGTTTTTT
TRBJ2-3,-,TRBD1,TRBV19,CASSIAGGSTDTQYF,TGTGCCAGTAGTATAGCAGGGGGTAGCACAGATACGCAGTATTTT
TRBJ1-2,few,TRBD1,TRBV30,CAGPDRGGTNYGYTF,TGTGCCGGCCCCGACAGGGGAGGCACTAACTATGGCTACACCTTC
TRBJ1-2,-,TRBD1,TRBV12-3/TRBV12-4,CASTRDRGTGYTF,TGTGCCAGCACCCGGGACAGGGGGACTGGCTACACCTTC
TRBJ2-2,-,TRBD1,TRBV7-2,CASSSPHGTGSTGELFF,TGTGCCAGCAGCTCACCTCACGGGACAGGGTCCACCGGGGAGCTGTTTTTT
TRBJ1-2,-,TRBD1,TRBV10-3,CATSGGLGYGYTF,TGTGCCACCTCAGGGGGTTTAGGCTATGGCTACACCTTC
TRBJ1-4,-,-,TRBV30,CAWSGGAGGEKLFF,TGTGCCTGGAGTGGCGGGGCCGGCGGTGAAAAACTGTTTTTT
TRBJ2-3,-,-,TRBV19,CASRRRDSIQPQYF,TGTGCCAGTAGGCGACGGGACTCGATTCAACCGCAGTATTTT
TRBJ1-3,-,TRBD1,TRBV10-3,CAISGGTGQSGNTIYF,TGTGCCATCAGCGGCGGGACAGGACAATCTGGAAACACCATATATTTT
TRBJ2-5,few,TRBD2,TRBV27,CASSFGPAGPETQYF,TGTGCCAGCAGTTTTGGGCCAGCGGGGCCAGAGACCCAGTACTTC
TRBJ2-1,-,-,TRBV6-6,CASSYGEYNEQFF,TGTGCCAGCAGTTACGGGGAGTACAATGAGCAGTTCTTC
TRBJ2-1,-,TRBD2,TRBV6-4,CASSAGSGGADEQFF,TGTGCCAGCAGCGCCGGTAGCGGGGGGGCTGATGAGCAGTTCTTC
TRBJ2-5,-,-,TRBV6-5,CASSSRTLAQYF,TGTGCCAGCAGTTCGCGGACTCTGGCCCAGTACTTC
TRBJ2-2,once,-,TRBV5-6,CASSLGGPGELFF,TGTGCCAGCAGCTTGGGAGGCCCCGGGGAGCTGTTTTTT
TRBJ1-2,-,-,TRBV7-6,CASSLNPEGGYTF,TGTGCCAGCAGCTTAAATCCGGAGGGTGGCTACACCTTC
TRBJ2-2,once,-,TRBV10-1,CASRQGNTGELFF,TGCGCCAGCAGGCAGGGGAACACCGGGGAGCTGTTTTTT
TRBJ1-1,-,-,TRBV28,CASLKRPPRAFF,TGTGCCAGCCTTAAGAGGCCCCCGAGAGCTTTCTTT
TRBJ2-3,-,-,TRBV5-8,CASSLFTGVDTDTQYF,TGTGCCAGCAGCTTGTTTACGGGGGTAGACACAGATACGCAGTATTTT
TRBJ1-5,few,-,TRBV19,CASSPGVNQPQHF,TGTGCCAGTAGTCCCGGGGTGAATCAGCCCCAGCATTTT